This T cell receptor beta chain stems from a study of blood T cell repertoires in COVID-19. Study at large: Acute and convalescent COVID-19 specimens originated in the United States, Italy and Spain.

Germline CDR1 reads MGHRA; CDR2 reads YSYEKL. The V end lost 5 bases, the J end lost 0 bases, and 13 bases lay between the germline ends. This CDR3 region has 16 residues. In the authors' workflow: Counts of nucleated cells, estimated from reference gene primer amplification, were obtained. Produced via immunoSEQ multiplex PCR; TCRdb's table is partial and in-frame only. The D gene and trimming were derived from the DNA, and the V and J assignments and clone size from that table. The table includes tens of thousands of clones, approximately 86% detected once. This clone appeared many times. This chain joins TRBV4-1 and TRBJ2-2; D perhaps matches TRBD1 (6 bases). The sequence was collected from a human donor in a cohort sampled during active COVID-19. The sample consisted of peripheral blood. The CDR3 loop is CASSLRQVANTGELFF. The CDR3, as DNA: TGCGCCAGCAGCTTACGACAGGTCGCGAACACCGGGGAGCTGTTTTTT.